The 9 T cell receptor beta chains given below trace back to one sample, sequenced in a study of blood T cell repertoires in COVID-19. This table comes from immunoSEQ multiplex PCR, and its TCRdb copy is limited to in-frame clones, with some not included. The sample comprises hundreds of thousands of clones, approximately 90% of which are singletons, and around 1.2% rests with the top ten. The sequenced sample consisted of PBMCs or T cells enriched from blood (not recorded which). These receptors originate from a woman between 40 and 50 years old with acute COVID-19.

The chain carries TRBV6-4 and TRBJ2-1; 7 bases match TRBD2. The CDR3 length is 16 residues. Unmatched junction bases numbered 7, after V lost 4 bases and J lost 1 base. Looked up from germline, CDR1 is MRHNA and CDR2 is SNTAGT. CDR3 loop: CASSVGTTTSYNEQFF. CDR3 bases: TGTGCCAGCAGTGTCGGGACTACCACTTCCTACAATGAGCAGTTCTTC.

The V call is TRBV5-5, the J call TRBJ2-2, with a tentative D call TRBD2 (5 bases). CDR3 size: 16 residues. Germline V gene data show CDR1 as SGHKS and CDR2 as YYEKEE (reference sequence). Trimming took off 4 bases at V and 4 bases at J, with 17 bases between the two ends. The CDR3 DNA reads as TGTGCCAGCAGCCACATTGAGGGTCGGGGCACCGGGGAGCTGTTTTTT. Translating it yields CASSHIEGRGTGELFF.

The chain links TRBV30 to TRBJ2-2; 8 bases map to TRBD2. Germline V gene sequence: CDR1 GTSNPN, CDR2 SVGIG (reference sequence). The CDR3 has 13 residues. Germline trimming cut 5 bases from V and 6 bases from J; bases unmatched to any gene: 5. Written as DNA, the CDR3 is TGTGCCTGGGCGGGACTAGAACCCGGGGAGCTGTTTTTT. This translates into CAWAGLEPGELFF.

The V call is TRBV28, the J call TRBJ2-5; 8 bases match TRBD1. V shed 5 bases and J 4 bases; nucleotides not matched to a gene: 6. From germline, CDR1 is MDHEN and CDR2 SYDVKM. CDR3 length: 14 residues. CDR3 sequence (DNA): TGTGCCAGCAGTCAACAGGGGGGTGGAGAGACCCAGTACTTC. Residues: CASSQQGGGETQYF.

The V call is TRBV28, the J call TRBJ2-1; the match to TRBD1 covers 12 bases. The V segment lost 5 bases and the J segment 8 bases; nucleotides outside the gene matches: 7. CDR3 length equals 15 residues. Germline V gene data show CDR1 as MDHEN and CDR2 as SYDVKM. The CDR3 bases are TGTGCCAGCAGTCAAGCCGGGACAGGGGGCGATGAGCAGTTCTTC. It encodes CASSQAGTGGDEQFF.

V gene TRBV19 combines with J gene TRBJ1-2; weak D call: TRBD1 (6 bases). Germline V gene data show CDR1 as LNHDA and CDR2 as SQIVND (reference sequence). The CDR3 loop spans 14 amino acids. The germline V and J ends were trimmed by 5 bases and 4 bases, with 14 bases remaining between them. CDR3 residues: CASSRTALVYGYTF. In DNA, the CDR3 is TGTGCCAGTAGTCGGACAGCCCTAGTCTATGGCTACACCTTC.

V is TRBV4-1 and J is TRBJ1-5, with D possibly being TRBD1 (5 bases). The CDR3 length is 17 residues. From germline, CDR1 is MGHRA and CDR2 YSYEKL. Between the trimmed V and J ends, which lost 4 bases and 0 bases, there was a span of 16 bases. This CDR3 is CASSLRGGADSNQPQHF. CDR3 coding DNA: TGCGCCAGCAGCCTGAGAGGTGGGGCGGATAGCAATCAGCCCCAGCATTTT.

This sequence joins TRBV2 and TRBJ2-7, with no clear D. CDR3 length: 13 amino acids. Germline CDR1 and CDR2: SNHLY and FYNNEI. Trimming took 7 bases from V and 0 from J, leaving 10 bases between them. Here the CDR3 reads CASTQTRSYEQYF. CDR3 bases: TGTGCCAGCACCCAGACTCGCTCCTACGAGCAGTACTTC. The full variable domain, completed using reference TRBV2 and TRBJ2-7, is EPEVTQTPSHQVTQMGQEVILRCVPISNHLYFYWYRQILGQKVEFLVSFYNNEISEKSEIFDDQFSVERPDGSNFTLKIRSTKLEDSAMYFCASTQTRSYEQYFGPGTRLTVT.

This rearrangement joins TRBV12-2 to TRBJ2-7; the D call of TRBD2 is as the table states it, not checked on the DNA. TRBV12-2 is a pseudogene locus. The CDR3 length is 16 residues. In DNA form, the CDR3 reads TGTGCAAGTCGCTTAGAGGGCGGGAGGAGAAACTACGAGCAGTACGTC. Amino acid sequence: CASRLEGGRRNYEQYV.